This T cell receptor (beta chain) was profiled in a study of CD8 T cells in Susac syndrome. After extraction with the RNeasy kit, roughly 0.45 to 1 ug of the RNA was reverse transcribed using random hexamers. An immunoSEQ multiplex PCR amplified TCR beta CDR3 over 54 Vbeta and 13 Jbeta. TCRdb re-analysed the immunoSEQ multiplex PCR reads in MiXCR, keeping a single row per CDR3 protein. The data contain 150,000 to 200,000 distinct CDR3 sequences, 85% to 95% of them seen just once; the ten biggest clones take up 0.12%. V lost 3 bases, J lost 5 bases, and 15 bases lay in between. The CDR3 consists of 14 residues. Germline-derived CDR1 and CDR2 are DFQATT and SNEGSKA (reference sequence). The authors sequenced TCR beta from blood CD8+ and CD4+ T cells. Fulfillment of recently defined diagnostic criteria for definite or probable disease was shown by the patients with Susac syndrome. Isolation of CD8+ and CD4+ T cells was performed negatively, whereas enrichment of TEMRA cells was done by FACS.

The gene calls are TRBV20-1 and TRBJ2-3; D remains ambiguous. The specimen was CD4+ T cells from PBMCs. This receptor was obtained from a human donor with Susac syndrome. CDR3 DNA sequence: TGCAGTGCTAGCCCGCTGGGCGCCCAAGATACGCAGTATTTT. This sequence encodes CSASPLGAQDTQYF.